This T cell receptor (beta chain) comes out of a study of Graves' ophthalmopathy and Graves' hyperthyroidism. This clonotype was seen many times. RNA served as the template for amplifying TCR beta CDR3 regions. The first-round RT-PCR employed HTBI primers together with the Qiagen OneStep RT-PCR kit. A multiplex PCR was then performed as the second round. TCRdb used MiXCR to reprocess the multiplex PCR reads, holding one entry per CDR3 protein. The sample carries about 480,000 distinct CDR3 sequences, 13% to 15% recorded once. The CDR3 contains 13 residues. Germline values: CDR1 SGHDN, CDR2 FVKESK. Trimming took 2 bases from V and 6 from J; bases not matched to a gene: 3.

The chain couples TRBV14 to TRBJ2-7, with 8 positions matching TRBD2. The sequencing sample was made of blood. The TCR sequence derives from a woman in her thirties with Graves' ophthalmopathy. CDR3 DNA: TGTGCCAGCAGCCAAAGCGGGAGCGGCGAGCAGTACTTC. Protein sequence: CASSQSGSGEQYF.